This TCR beta chain was sequenced during a study of blood T cell repertoires in COVID-19. On the study more broadly: Material from acute and convalescent COVID-19 was sourced from the United States, Italy and Spain. Sample material is recorded as cDNA or gDNA derived from T cells, B-cell-depleted T cells, or PBMCs.

From germline, CDR1 is SQVTM and CDR2 ANQGSEA. The CDR3 is made up of 14 amino acids. Trimming took off 2 bases at V and 2 bases at J, with 12 bases between the two ends. In the study's own analysis: Researchers report that nucleated cell counts were estimated from reference gene primer amplification. Only in-frame clones appear in the TCRdb table, and some are missing; sequencing was by immunoSEQ multiplex PCR. V and J calls and clone size are those listed in that table; D and trimming were worked out from the DNA. The data hold around 110,000 clones, with around 80% observed a single time. This receptor was taken from a man aged 55 to 70 with active or convalescent COVID-19. This chain uses TRBV29-1 with TRBJ1-2; D is undetermined. Sequencing was carried out using peripheral blood. The CDR3, as DNA: TGCAGCGTTGAACCCTACACAGAAAACTATGGCTACACCTTC. It specifies CSVEPYTENYGYTF.